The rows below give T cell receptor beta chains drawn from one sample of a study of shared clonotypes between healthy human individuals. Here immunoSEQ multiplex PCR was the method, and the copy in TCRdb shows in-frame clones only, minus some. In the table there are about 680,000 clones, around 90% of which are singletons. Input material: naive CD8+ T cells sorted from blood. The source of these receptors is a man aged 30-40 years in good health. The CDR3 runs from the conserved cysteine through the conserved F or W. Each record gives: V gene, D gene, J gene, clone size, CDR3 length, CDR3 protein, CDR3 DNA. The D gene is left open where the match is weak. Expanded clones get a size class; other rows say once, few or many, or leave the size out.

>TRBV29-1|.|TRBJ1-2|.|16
CSVDGGRAPGDYGYTF
TGCAGCGTTGATGGGGGCAGGGCGCCAGGAGATTATGGCTACACCTTC
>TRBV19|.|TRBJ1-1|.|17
CASSAPGPRPMNTEAFF
TGTGCCAGTAGTGCCCCCGGGCCCCGACCTATGAACACTGAAGCTTTCTTT
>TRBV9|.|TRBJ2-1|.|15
CASSADGIRYNEQFF
TGTGCCAGCAGCGCAGACGGTATTAGGTACAATGAGCAGTTCTTC
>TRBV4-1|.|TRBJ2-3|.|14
CASSHRSSTDTQYF
TGCGCCAGCAGCCACAGGAGTAGCACAGATACGCAGTATTTT
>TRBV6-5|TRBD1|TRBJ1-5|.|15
CASSSGQGSHQPQHF
TGTGCCAGCAGCTCAGGACAGGGGTCTCATCAGCCCCAGCATTTT
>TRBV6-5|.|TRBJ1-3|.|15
CASRDGQWSGNTIYF
TGTGCCAGCAGGGACGGACAGTGGTCCGGAAACACCATATATTTT
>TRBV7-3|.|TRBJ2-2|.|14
CASSLEGNTGELFF
TGTGCCAGCAGCTTAGAGGGAAACACCGGGGAGCTGTTTTTT
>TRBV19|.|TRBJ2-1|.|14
CASSPTGPYNEQFF
TGTGCCAGTAGCCCGACGGGCCCCTACAATGAGCAGTTCTTC
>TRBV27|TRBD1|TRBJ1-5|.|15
CASSLSGQGIQPQHF
TGTGCCAGCAGTTTATCGGGACAGGGGATTCAGCCCCAGCATTTT
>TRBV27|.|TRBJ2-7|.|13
CASRSGGTYEQYF
TGTGCCAGCAGGTCGGGCGGGACCTACGAGCAGTACTTC
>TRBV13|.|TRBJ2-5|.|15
CASSSRAYTGETQYF
TGTGCCAGCAGCTCAAGGGCTTACACCGGGGAGACCCAGTACTTC
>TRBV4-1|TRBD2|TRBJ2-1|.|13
CASRNLAGNEQFF
TGCGCCAGCAGAAACCTAGCGGGCAATGAGCAGTTCTTC
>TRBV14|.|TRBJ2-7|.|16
CASSQEPGLRTYEQYF
TGTGCCAGCAGCCAAGAACCAGGGTTGCGGACCTACGAGCAGTACTTC
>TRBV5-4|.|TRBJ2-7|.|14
CASSGGLRDDEQYF
TGTGCCAGCAGCGGGGGACTCCGGGACGACGAGCAGTACTTC
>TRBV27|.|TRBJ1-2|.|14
CASSPSGGLGGYTF
TGTGCCAGCAGTCCTTCTGGGGGGCTCGGCGGCTACACCTTC
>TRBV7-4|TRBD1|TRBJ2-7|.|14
CASSRPGQPYEQYF
TGTGCCAGCAGCAGACCGGGACAGCCCTACGAGCAGTACTTC
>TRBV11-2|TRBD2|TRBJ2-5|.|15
CASSRLANVKETQYF
TGTGCCAGCAGCCGACTAGCGAATGTAAAAGAGACCCAGTACTTC
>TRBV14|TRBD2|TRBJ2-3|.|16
CASSRGLAGGTDTQYF
TGTGCCAGCAGCCGAGGACTAGCGGGAGGCACAGATACGCAGTATTTT
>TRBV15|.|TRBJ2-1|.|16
CATSRDKLGTYNEQFF
TGTGCCACCAGCAGAGATAAGCTAGGGACCTACAATGAGCAGTTCTTC
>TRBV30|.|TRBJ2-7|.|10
CAWGDYEQYF
TGTGCCTGGGGTGACTACGAGCAGTACTTC
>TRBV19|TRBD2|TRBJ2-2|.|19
CASSPDQGGLAGGTGELFF
TGTGCCAGTAGTCCCGATCAGGGGGGACTAGCGGGAGGCACCGGGGAGCTGTTTTTT
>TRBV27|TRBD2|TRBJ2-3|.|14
CASSLGGSADTQYF
TGTGCCAGCAGTTTAGGCGGGAGTGCAGATACGCAGTATTTT
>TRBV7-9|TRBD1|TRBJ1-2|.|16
CASIHPETGENGGYTF
TGTGCCAGCATCCACCCGGAGACAGGGGAAAACGGCGGCTACACCTTC
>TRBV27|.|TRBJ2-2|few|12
CASSPNTRELFF
TGTGCCAGCAGTCCAAACACACGGGAGCTGTTTTTT
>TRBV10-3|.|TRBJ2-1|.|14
CAIGQGGGPAEQFF
TGTGCCATCGGACAAGGGGGAGGGCCGGCTGAGCAGTTCTTC
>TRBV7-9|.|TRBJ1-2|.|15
CASSLPDGANYGYTF
TGTGCCAGCAGCTTACCGGACGGAGCTAACTATGGCTACACCTTC